This TCR beta chain is drawn from a study of blood T cells in healthy people across ages. As for the study in general: In model experiments, template switching was able to capture about one barcoded beta molecule for every two T cells that were present.

Through a sample-barcoded 5' primer and a J-beta primer mix, a second PCR was run for roughly 6 to 11 cycles. A template-switch adaptor with 12 random nucleotides tagged each cDNA molecule. MiXCR, run by TCRdb on the 5' RACE reads, gives a single entry per CDR3 protein. The sample shows about 1,400,000 distinct CDR3 sequences, approximately 38% of them seen only once. Trimming at V came to 7 bases and at J to 8 bases, leaving 8 bases not matched to a gene. The length of the CDR3 is 14 residues. The specimen was blood. The chain uses TRBV12-3 or TRBV12-4 and TRBJ1-4; the match to TRBD1 covers 9 bases. The TCR comes from a woman aged 18-29 years in good health. As DNA, the CDR3 is TGTGCCAGCAAACGGGACAGGGTACAAGAAAAACTGTTTTTT. Translation: CASKRDRVQEKLFF.